Shown below are 15 T cell receptor beta chains from a single sample sequenced in a study of shared clonotypes between healthy human individuals. Only in-frame clones appear in the TCRdb table, and some are missing; sequencing was by immunoSEQ multiplex PCR. The sample has about 2.1 million clones, roughly 91% seen once; the top ten hold 1.5% to 2%. CD45RO-negative CD8 cells positively selected for CCR7 made up the naive population, which excluded terminally differentiated effector memory CD45RA+ cells. Sequences were obtained from naive CD8+ T cells from PBMCs. These receptors all stem from a man between 18 and 35 years old in good health. Some clones in this sample may be carry-over from other donors' samples.

V is TRBV27 and J is TRBJ2-5; 9 bases align to TRBD1. The CDR3 runs to 16 residues. CDR1 and CDR2 (germline): MNHEY, SMNVEV (reference sequence). V was clipped by 1 base and J by 5 bases; unmatched bases: 8. CDR3 in amino acids: CASSLFLGQGGETQYF. The CDR3 DNA reads TGTGCCAGCAGTTTATTTCTGGGACAGGGAGGGGAGACCCAGTACTTC.

The V call is TRBV6-4, the J call TRBJ2-7; a possible D gene is TRBD2 (6 bases). Germline lookup yields CDR1 MRHNA and CDR2 SNTAGT. CDR3 length: 14 residues. V was trimmed by 4 bases and J by 3 bases, leaving 13 bases between them. DNA of the CDR3: TGTGCCAGCAGTGTGAGGCGGGACGGCTACGAGCAGTACTTC. Amino acids: CASSVRRDGYEQYF.

As DNA, the CDR3 is TGCGCCAGCAGCCAGGACAGGGGGCCCGGGAACACTGAAGCTTTCTTT. It specifies CASSQDRGPGNTEAFF. The chain links TRBV4-1 to TRBJ1-1; the match to TRBD1 covers 11 bases. CDR1 MGHRA and CDR2 YSYEKL come from the germline V gene. V lost 3 bases, J lost 1 base, and 4 bases stayed unmatched. This CDR3 comprises 16 residues.

This clone was counted a single time. This sample includes further DNA sequences coding for the same CDR3. The chain carries TRBV7-9 and TRBJ2-5, with D unresolved. This CDR3 is 11 amino acids long. Germline V gives CDR1 SEHNR, CDR2 FQNEAQ (reference sequence). Trimming took 6 bases from V and 5 from J, leaving 7 bases between them. CDR3 bases: TGTGCCAGCAGGGATCGTGAGACCCAGTACTTC. It encodes CASRDRETQYF.

The chain combines TRBV9 with TRBJ1-2; 8 bases align to TRBD1. Per germline, CDR1 SGDLS and CDR2 YYNGEE. Losses at the gene ends were 4 bases for V and 8 bases for J; bases not matched to a gene: 10. This CDR3 region has 14 residues. The CDR3 loop reads CASSTDRGGWGYTF. CDR3 in DNA: TGTGCCAGCAGCACCGACAGGGGAGGATGGGGCTACACCTTC.

V and J are TRBV6-1 and TRBJ2-1; D not resolved. Germline V gives CDR1 MNHNS, CDR2 SASEGT. V was cut by 6 bases and J by 8 bases, with 17 bases left in between. The CDR3 extends over 14 amino acids. The CDR3 loop is CASSADHYGYEQFF. DNA for the CDR3: TGTGCCAGCAGCGCCGACCACTACGGCTATGAGCAGTTCTTC.

The chain joins TRBV28 to TRBJ2-4; TRBD2 agrees at 8 bases. The germline gives CDR1 MDHEN, CDR2 SYDVKM. The CDR3 totals 16 residues. J gave up 1 base and V 2 bases, and 4 bases lay outside the gene matches. The CDR3 nucleotides are TGTGCCAGCAGTTTACAGCGGGAGTTGGCCAAAAACATTCAGTACTTC. Protein product: CASSLQRELAKNIQYF.

The V call is TRBV5-6, the J call TRBJ2-4; D is possibly TRBD1 (5 bases). Germline CDR1 SGHDT, CDR2 YYEEEE. The CDR3 runs to 16 residues. Trimming removed 2 bases from V and 0 bases from J, with 12 bases in between. Written as DNA, the CDR3 is TGTGCCAGCAGCTTTACAGGAGCGAGAGCCAAAAACATTCAGTACTTC. This sequence encodes CASSFTGARAKNIQYF.

The chain links TRBV9 to TRBJ1-5, with D perhaps matching TRBD1 (5 bases). Germline V gene data show CDR1 as SGDLS and CDR2 as YYNGEE. The CDR3 contains 14 residues. Trimming took 0 bases from V and 4 from J, leaving 8 bases between them. The CDR3 region has the DNA TGTGCCAGCAGCGTAGCAGGGTGGAATCAGCCCCAGCATTTT. Protein product: CASSVAGWNQPQHF. The variable domain in full, with the rest retrieved from reference TRBV9 and TRBJ1-5, is DSGVTQTPKHLITATGQRVTLRCSPRSGDLSVYWYQQSLDQGLQFLIQYYNGEERAKGNILERFSAQQFPDLHSELNLSSLELGDSALYFCASSVAGWNQPQHFGDGTRLSIL.

This chain connects TRBV7-9 to TRBJ1-2; 7 positions agree with TRBD1. V lost 5 bases to trimming and J lost 8 bases; unmatched junction nucleotides: 5. Germline lookup yields CDR1 SEHNR and CDR2 FQNEAQ (reference sequence). The CDR3 runs to 12 residues. The CDR3 here is CASSRQGRGYTF. CDR3 DNA sequence: TGTGCCAGCAGCCGACAGGGCCGGGGCTACACCTTC. Combining the CDR3 with reference TRBV7-9 and TRBJ1-2 gives the whole variable domain DTGVSQNPRHKITKRGQNVTFRCDPISEHNRLYWYRQTLGQGPEFLTYFQNEAQLEKSRLLSDRFSAERPKGSFSTLEIQRTEQGDSAMYLCASSRQGRGYTFGSGTRLTVV.

This clone was seen only once. The chain has TRBV25-1 and TRBJ1-1; D remains unclear. With 3 bases removed from V and 13 bases from J, the gap between germline ends came to 18 bases. The CDR3 consists of 13 residues. Germline CDR1 MGHDK, CDR2 SYGVNS. CDR3 nucleotides: TGTGCCAGCAGTGATGATCCCGCCAGGTTAGGTTTCTTT. This translates into CASSDDPARLGFF.

The chain is built from TRBV28 and TRBJ2-7; D remains ambiguous. The CDR3 totals 14 residues. The V end lost 6 bases, the J end lost 2 bases, and 14 bases lay between the germline ends. Germline CDR1 is MDHEN and CDR2 is SYDVKM. DNA of the CDR3: TGTGCCAGCAGGCCCGGGCCCAGAGCCTACGAGCAGTACTTC. This codes for CASRPGPRAYEQYF.

The rearrangement links TRBV7-8 to TRBJ2-5, with 9 bases matching TRBD2. Per germline, CDR1 SGHVS and CDR2 FQNEAQ. Trimming took 6 bases from V and 7 from J; bases not matched to a gene: 9. The CDR3 is 14 residues long. CDR3 region: CASSENAGGATQYF. Here the CDR3 DNA reads TGTGCCAGCAGTGAAAACGCGGGAGGGGCGACCCAGTACTTC.

CDR3: CSVSRLAGDVVNEQFF. Written as DNA, the CDR3 is TGCAGCGTTTCTAGACTAGCGGGAGATGTAGTTAATGAGCAGTTCTTC. The chain has TRBV29-1 and TRBJ2-1, with 12 bases identical to TRBD2. With 5 bases clipped from V and 7 bases from J, the junction kept 12 bases outside the gene matches. Germline CDR1 is SQVTM and CDR2 is ANQGSEA. This CDR3 has 16 residues.

V is TRBV5-1 and J is TRBJ2-7; D remains unclear. From germline, CDR1 is SGHRS and CDR2 YFSETQ. Trimming took 4 bases from V and 2 from J, leaving 13 bases between them. This CDR3 contains 14 residues. This CDR3 reads CASSPTKGAYEQYF. The CDR3 region has the DNA TGCGCCAGCAGCCCTACCAAAGGAGCCTACGAGCAGTACTTC.